This T cell receptor beta chain originates from a study of blood T cell repertoires in COVID-19. At the level of the study: Acute and convalescent COVID-19 specimens originated in the United States, Italy and Spain. PBMCs, B-cell-depleted T cells, or T cells provided the cDNA or gDNA that made up the material.

In assigning cohorts, the study relied on participant-reported clinical history. Trimming removed 0 bases from V and 3 bases from J, with 13 bases in between. CDR1 and CDR2 from the germline V gene are SGDLS and YYNGEE. The CDR3 sequence is 15 residues long. In the authors' workflow: For nucleated cells, counts were estimated from reference gene primer amplification. Some clones are missing from TCRdb's copy, which holds only in-frame ones; the method was immunoSEQ multiplex PCR. V and J calls and clone size come straight from that table; D and trimming were deduced from the DNA. This repertoire shows over 250,000 clones, approximately 90% found once; its top ten account for 2.4%.

This clonotype was sampled from a woman between 18 and 30 years old who had recovered from COVID-19. Sequencing was done on a sample of PBMCs or T cells enriched from blood (not recorded which). J is TRBJ2-7 and V is TRBV9; D is perhaps TRBD1 (5 bases). The CDR3 spells CASSVEEGVGYEQYF. The CDR3 bases are TGTGCCAGCAGCGTAGAGGAAGGGGTTGGCTACGAGCAGTACTTC.